This T cell receptor beta chain was sequenced during a study of radiotherapy plus CTLA-4 blockade in lung cancer. This clone occurred a few times. J gave up 7 bases and V 8 bases, and 4 bases lay outside the gene matches. CDR3 length equals 11 residues. CDR1 is MDHEN, CDR2 SYDVKM, per germline. Method: immunoSEQ multiplex PCR; TCRdb's copy keeps in-frame clones and lacks some. The table lists tens of thousands of clones, roughly 80% of them singletons. The chain links TRBV28 to TRBJ1-1; 7 bases line up with TRBD1. The source is a human donor with non-small cell lung cancer that progressed on radiotherapy plus ipilimumab. The sequences come from peripheral blood, collected from a patient treated with radiotherapy plus ipilimumab. In DNA form, the CDR3 reads TGTGCCAGCTGGGGACAGTTTGAAGCTTTCTTT. Amino acids: CASWGQFEAFF.